This is a list of T cell receptor beta chains from one sample in a study of T-cell memory formation after mild COVID-19. A single record per CDR3 protein comes from TCRdb applying MiXCR to the 5' RACE reads. The sample yields 250,000 to 350,000 distinct CDR3 sequences, 13% to 15% seen once. The sequenced sample consisted of PBMCs or a T cell subset sorted from them (not recorded which). These TCRs come from a man between 18 and 35 years old who had mild COVID-19 (a few samples of this study predate the infection). Cell type and time point are not known. CDR3s include the opening cysteine and the closing phenylalanine or tryptophan. D genes are given only for firm matches. Size values are once, few and many counts, or a class for expanded clones, and some rows have none.

clone_size,d_call,v_call,j_call,cdr3_aa,cdr3_nt
-,-,TRBV18,TRBJ2-3,CASSPLTGGATDTQYF,TGTGCCAGCTCGCCCCTTACAGGGGGGGCCACAGATACGCAGTATTTT
-,-,TRBV13,TRBJ1-1,CASSLARDMNTEAFF,TGTGCCAGCAGCTTAGCGCGGGACATGAACACTGAAGCTTTCTTT
-,-,TRBV6-5,TRBJ1-5,CASSYRQGGLQPQHF,TGTGCCAGCAGTTACAGGCAGGGTGGATTACAGCCCCAGCATTTT
-,-,TRBV5-1,TRBJ2-3,CASSLNRDTQYF,TGCGCCAGCAGCCTGAACCGGGATACGCAGTATTTT
-,TRBD2,TRBV4-2,TRBJ2-4,CASSQGRQRGLKNIQYF,TGTGCCAGCAGCCAAGGTCGGCAGCGGGGGCTGAAAAACATTCAGTACTTC
many,-,TRBV24-1,TRBJ2-3,CATSDYQGKPDTQYF,TGTGCCACCAGTGATTACCAGGGGAAACCAGATACGCAGTATTTT
-,-,TRBV7-9,TRBJ1-4,CASSLVGSEKLFF,TGTGCCAGCAGCTTAGTCGGGAGCGAAAAACTGTTTTTT
-,-,TRBV24-1,TRBJ2-5,CATSDFVGGGSETQYF,TGTGCCACCAGTGATTTTGTCGGTGGGGGATCAGAGACCCAGTACTTC
few,TRBD1,TRBV2,TRBJ1-4,CAGGSLDRALLFF,TGTGCCGGCGGCAGCCTCGACAGGGCATTACTGTTTTTT
few,-,TRBV12-3/TRBV12-4,TRBJ2-4,CASSPLEVAKNIQYF,TGTGCCAGCAGTCCTCTTGAGGTAGCCAAAAACATTCAGTACTTC
few,-,TRBV7-6,TRBJ1-3,CASSLLTRAFLSGNTIYF,TGTGCCAGCAGTTTATTAACCCGGGCCTTTCTCTCTGGAAACACCATATATTTT
-,-,TRBV24-1,TRBJ2-1,CATGWGNEQFF,TGTGCCACGGGATGGGGGAATGAGCAGTTCTTC
-,TRBD1,TRBV4-2,TRBJ1-2,CASSQVVWEGQPSGYTF,TGTGCCAGCAGCCAAGTAGTATGGGAGGGACAGCCGAGTGGCTACACCTTC
few,TRBD1,TRBV12-5,TRBJ2-7,CASGRDRADEQYF,TGTGCTAGTGGGCGTGACAGGGCCGACGAGCAGTACTTC
-,-,TRBV6-5,TRBJ2-7,CASSYGRVNEQYF,TGTGCCAGCAGTTACGGCAGGGTGAACGAGCAGTACTTC
many,TRBD2,TRBV5-1,TRBJ2-3,CASSVGTSGWTDTQYF,TGCGCCAGCAGCGTCGGGACTAGCGGGTGGACAGATACGCAGTATTTT
few,TRBD1,TRBV12-3/TRBV12-4,TRBJ1-1,CASTPTGGSAEAFF,TGTGCCAGCACCCCGACAGGGGGAAGCGCTGAAGCTTTCTTT
-,-,TRBV3-2,TRBJ2-1,CSSSQDPGQGLAGVIEQFF,TGTTCCAGCAGCCAGGACCCGGGACAGGGCCTAGCAGGGGTGATTGAGCAGTTCTTC
few,-,TRBV7-9,TRBJ2-7,CASSSRGAYEQYF,TGTGCCAGCAGCTCCAGGGGGGCCTACGAGCAGTACTTC
few,TRBD1,TRBV7-8,TRBJ2-1,CASARDRIGNEQFF,TGTGCCAGCGCCCGGGACAGAATCGGCAATGAGCAGTTCTTC
few,-,TRBV4-3,TRBJ2-2,CASSQDFRAGELFF,TGCGCCAGCAGCCAAGACTTTAGGGCCGGGGAGCTGTTTTTT
few,TRBD1,TRBV12-3/TRBV12-4,TRBJ1-2,CASSLQGEGYTF,TGTGCCAGCAGTCTCCAGGGGGAGGGCTACACCTTC
-,-,TRBV10-3,TRBJ2-3,CAPGQGDTQYF,TGTGCCCCCGGGCAGGGGGATACGCAGTATTTT
-,-,TRBV7-8,TRBJ1-3,CASSFNGNTIYF,TGTGCCAGCAGCTTTAACGGAAACACCATATATTTT
-,-,TRBV5-6,TRBJ2-3,CASSSLTLASTDTQYF,TGTGCCAGCAGCTCGCTGACTTTGGCTAGCACAGATACGCAGTATTTT
few,-,TRBV5-1,TRBJ2-7,CASSRDWYEQYF,TGCGCCAGCAGCAGGGACTGGTACGAGCAGTACTTC
few,-,TRBV20-1,TRBJ1-2,CSARVGRPMGYTF,TGCAGTGCTAGAGTAGGCAGGCCTATGGGCTACACCTTC
few,-,TRBV5-1,TRBJ2-7,CASSSMDRQARQYF,TGCGCCAGCAGCTCCATGGACAGACAGGCGAGGCAGTACTTC
many,-,TRBV5-1,TRBJ1-1,CASSLEGATEAFF,TGCGCCAGCAGCTTGGAAGGGGCCACTGAAGCTTTCTTT
-,-,TRBV12-3/TRBV12-4,TRBJ2-1,CASSYATAYNEQFF,TGTGCCAGCAGTTACGCCACGGCCTACAATGAGCAGTTCTTC
-,-,TRBV11-2,TRBJ2-5,CASSLGRRGAIQETQYF,TGTGCCAGCAGCTTAGGCAGACGGGGGGCGATCCAAGAGACCCAGTACTTC
few,-,TRBV7-9,TRBJ1-2,CASSLVTANYGYTF,TGTGCCAGCAGCTTAGTAACAGCCAACTATGGCTACACCTTC
-,-,TRBV12-3/TRBV12-4,TRBJ2-7,CASKTTGQKYEQYF,TGTGCCAGCAAAACTACCGGACAGAAATACGAGCAGTACTTC
few,TRBD1,TRBV12-3/TRBV12-4,TRBJ1-5,CASSFTGENQPQHF,TGTGCCAGCAGCTTCACAGGGGAGAATCAGCCCCAGCATTTT
few,-,TRBV20-1,TRBJ1-6,CSARVGQINSPLHF,TGCAGTGCTAGAGTTGGACAGATTAATTCACCCCTCCACTTT
-,-,TRBV2,TRBJ2-5,CASSESVGTQETQYF,TGTGCCAGCAGTGAATCTGTGGGCACACAAGAGACCCAGTACTTC